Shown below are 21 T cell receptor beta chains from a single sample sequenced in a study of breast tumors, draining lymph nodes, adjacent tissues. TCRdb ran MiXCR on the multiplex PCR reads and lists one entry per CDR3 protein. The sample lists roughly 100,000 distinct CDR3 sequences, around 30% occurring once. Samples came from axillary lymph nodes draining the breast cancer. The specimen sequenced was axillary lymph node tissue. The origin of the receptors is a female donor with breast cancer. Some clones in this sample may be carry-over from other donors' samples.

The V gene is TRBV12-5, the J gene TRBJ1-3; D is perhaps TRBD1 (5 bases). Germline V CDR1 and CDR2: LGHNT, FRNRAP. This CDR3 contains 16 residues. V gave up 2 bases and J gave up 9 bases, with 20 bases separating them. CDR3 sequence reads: CASGLNRGRELRTIYF. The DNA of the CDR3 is TGTGCTAGTGGTTTGAACCGGGGCAGGGAACTACGCACCATATATTTT.

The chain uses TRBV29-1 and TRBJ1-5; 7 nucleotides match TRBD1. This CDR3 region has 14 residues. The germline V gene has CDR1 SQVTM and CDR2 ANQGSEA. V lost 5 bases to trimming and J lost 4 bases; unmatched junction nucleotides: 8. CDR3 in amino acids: CSVWTGGGNQPQHF. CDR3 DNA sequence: TGCAGCGTTTGGACAGGAGGGGGTAATCAGCCCCAGCATTTT.

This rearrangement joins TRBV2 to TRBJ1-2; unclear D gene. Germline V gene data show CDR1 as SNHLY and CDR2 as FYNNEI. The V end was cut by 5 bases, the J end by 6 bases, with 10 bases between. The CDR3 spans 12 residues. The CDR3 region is CASSPVANGYTF. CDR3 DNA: TGTGCCAGCAGTCCCGTAGCGAATGGCTACACCTTC.

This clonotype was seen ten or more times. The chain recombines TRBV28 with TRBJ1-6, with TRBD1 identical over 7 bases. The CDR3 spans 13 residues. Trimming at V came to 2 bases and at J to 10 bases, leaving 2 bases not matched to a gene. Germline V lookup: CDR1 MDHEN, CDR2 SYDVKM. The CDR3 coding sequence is TGTGCCAGCAGTTTACAGGGGGGATCACCCCTCCACTTT. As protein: CASSLQGGSPLHF.

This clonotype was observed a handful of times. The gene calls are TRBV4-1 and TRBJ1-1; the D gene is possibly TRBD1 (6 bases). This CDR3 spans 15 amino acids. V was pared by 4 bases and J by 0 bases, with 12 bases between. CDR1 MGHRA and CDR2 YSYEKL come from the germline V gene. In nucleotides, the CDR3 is TGCGCCAGCAGCCCTTCCGACAGGTTGAACACTGAAGCTTTCTTT. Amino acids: CASSPSDRLNTEAFF.

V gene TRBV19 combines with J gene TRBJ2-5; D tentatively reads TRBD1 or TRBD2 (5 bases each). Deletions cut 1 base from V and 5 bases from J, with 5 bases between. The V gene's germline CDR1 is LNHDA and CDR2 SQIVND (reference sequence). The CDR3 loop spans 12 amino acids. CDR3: CASSIGGETQYF. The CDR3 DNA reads TGTGCCAGTAGTATAGGGGGGGAGACCCAGTACTTC. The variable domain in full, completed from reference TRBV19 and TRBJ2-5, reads DGGITQSPKYLFRKEGQNVTLSCEQNLNHDAMYWYRQDPGQGLRLIYYSQIVNDFQKGDIAEGYSVSREKKESFPLTVTSAQKNPTAFYLCASSIGGETQYFGPGTRLLVL.

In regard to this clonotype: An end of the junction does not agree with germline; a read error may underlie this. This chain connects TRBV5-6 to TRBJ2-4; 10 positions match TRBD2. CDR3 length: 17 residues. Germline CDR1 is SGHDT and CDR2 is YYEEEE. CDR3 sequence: CAGSQDEASGGLNIQYF. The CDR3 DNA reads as TGTGCCGGCAGCCAAGATGAGGCTAGCGGGGGACTTAACATTCAGTACTTC. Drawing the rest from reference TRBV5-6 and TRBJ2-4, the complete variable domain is DAGVTQSPTHLIKTRGQQVTLRCSPKSGHDTVSWYQQALGQGPQFIFQYYEEEERQRGNFPDRFSGHQFPNYSSELNVNALLLGDSALYLCAGSQDEASGGLNIQYFGAGTRLSVL.

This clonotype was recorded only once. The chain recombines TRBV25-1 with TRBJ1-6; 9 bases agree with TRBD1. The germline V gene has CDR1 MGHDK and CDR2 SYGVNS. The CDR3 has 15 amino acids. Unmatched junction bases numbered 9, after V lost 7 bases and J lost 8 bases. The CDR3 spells CASTPGQGSYSPLHF. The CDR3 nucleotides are TGTGCCAGCACACCGGGACAGGGTAGTTATTCACCCCTCCACTTT.

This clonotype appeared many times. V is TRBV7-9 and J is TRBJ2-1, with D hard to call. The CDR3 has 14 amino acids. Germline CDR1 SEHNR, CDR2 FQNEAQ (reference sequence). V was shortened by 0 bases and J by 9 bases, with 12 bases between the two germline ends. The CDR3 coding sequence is TGTGCCAGCAGCTTAGCGGGAAGAGCAGGTGAGCAGTTCTTC. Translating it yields CASSLAGRAGEQFF.

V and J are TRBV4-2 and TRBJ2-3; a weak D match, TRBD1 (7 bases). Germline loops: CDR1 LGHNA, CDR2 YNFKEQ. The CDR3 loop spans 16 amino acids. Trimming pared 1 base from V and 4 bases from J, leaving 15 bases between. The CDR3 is CASSQVQGGLSDTQYF. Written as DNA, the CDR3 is TGTGCCAGCAGCCAAGTTCAGGGGGGCTTGTCAGATACGCAGTATTTT.

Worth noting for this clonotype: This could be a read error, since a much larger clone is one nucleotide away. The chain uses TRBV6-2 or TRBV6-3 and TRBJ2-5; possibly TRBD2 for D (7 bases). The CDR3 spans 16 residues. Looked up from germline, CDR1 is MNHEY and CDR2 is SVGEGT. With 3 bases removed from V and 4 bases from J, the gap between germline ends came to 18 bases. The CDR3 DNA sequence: TGTGCCAGCAGTTATAGGAAGGGGGGCGGGGGAGAGACCCAGTACTTC. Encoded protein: CASSYRKGGGGETQYF.

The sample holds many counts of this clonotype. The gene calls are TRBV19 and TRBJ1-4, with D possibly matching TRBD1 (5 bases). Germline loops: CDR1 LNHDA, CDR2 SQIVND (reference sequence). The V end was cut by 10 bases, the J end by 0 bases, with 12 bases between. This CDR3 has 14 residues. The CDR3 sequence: CATGTATTNEKLFF. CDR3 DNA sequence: TGTGCCACCGGGACCGCTACAACTAATGAAAAACTGTTTTTT.

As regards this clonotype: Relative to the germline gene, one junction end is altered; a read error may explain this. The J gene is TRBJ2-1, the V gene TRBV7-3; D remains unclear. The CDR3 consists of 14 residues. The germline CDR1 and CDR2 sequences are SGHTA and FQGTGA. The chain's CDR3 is CASSLSSGADKQFF. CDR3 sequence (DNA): TGTGCTAGCAGCTTATCTTCCGGCGCCGATAAGCAGTTCTTC.

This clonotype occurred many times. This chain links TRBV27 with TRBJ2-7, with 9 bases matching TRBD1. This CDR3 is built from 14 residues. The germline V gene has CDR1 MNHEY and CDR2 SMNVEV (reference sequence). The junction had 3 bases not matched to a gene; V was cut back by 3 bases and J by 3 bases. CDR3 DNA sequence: TGTGCCAGCAGTTTCGGGACAGGGCACTACGAGCAGTACTTC. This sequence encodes CASSFGTGHYEQYF.

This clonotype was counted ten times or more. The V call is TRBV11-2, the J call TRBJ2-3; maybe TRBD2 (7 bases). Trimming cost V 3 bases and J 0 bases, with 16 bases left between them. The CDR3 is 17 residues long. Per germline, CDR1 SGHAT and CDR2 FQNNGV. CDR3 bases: TGTGCCAGCAGCTTCCCCGGGGGGCACGATAGCACAGATACGCAGTATTTT. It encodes CASSFPGGHDSTDTQYF.

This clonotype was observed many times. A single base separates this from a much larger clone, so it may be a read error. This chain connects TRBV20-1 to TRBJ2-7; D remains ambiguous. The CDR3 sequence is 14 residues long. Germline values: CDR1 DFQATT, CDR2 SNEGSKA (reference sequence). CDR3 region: CSAPTVGLSSEQYF. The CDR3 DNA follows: TGCAGTGCCCCGACTGTCGGCCTCTCCTCCGAGCAGTACTTC.

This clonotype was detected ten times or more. The chain's CDR3 is CASSQQAGETQYF. In DNA, the CDR3 is TGTGCCAGCAGCCAACAGGCAGGAGAGACCCAGTACTTC. V is TRBV7-2 and J is TRBJ2-5; TRBD1 might be the D (5 bases). The CDR3 has 13 residues. Between the trimmed V and J ends, which lost 5 bases and 4 bases, there was a span of 11 bases. Germline assignment: CDR1 SGHTA and CDR2 FQGNSA.

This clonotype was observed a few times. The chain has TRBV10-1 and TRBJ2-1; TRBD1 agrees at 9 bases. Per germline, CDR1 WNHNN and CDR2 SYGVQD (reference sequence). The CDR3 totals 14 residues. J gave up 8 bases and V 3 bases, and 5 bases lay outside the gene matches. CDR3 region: CASSEYRGPDEQFF. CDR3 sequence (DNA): TGCGCCAGCAGTGAATACAGGGGGCCTGATGAGCAGTTCTTC.

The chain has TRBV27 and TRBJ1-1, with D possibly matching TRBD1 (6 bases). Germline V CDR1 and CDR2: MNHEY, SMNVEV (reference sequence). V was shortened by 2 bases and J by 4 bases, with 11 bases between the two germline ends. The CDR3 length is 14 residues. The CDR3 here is CASSLTGRGTEAFF. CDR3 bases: TGTGCCAGCAGTTTAACAGGGAGAGGCACTGAAGCTTTCTTT.

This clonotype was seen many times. The CDR3 DNA is TGCAGTGCCTTCCTCAGGAAGGGCCCCACAGATACGCAGTATTTT. Its translation is CSAFLRKGPTDTQYF. V and J are TRBV20-1 and TRBJ2-3, with D unresolved. V dropped 6 bases and J dropped 2 bases, with 18 bases sitting between them. The CDR3 extends over 15 amino acids. Per the germline V gene, CDR1 is DFQATT and CDR2 is SNEGSKA (reference sequence).

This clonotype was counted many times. The CDR3 region is CASIPPRASEAFF. CDR3 sequence (DNA): TGTGCCAGCATCCCCCCAAGGGCTAGTGAAGCTTTCTTT. The V call is TRBV7-9, the J call TRBJ1-1; D unresolved. This CDR3 spans 13 amino acids. CDR1 and CDR2 (germline): SEHNR, FQNEAQ (reference sequence). Trimming removed 7 bases from V and 7 bases from J, with 16 bases in between.